The 5 T cell receptor beta chains presented below share a single source sample, sequenced in a study of CD8+ T cells in alopecia areata. Treatment indicated: oral pan-JAK inhibitor, 5-10 mg twice daily. Extracted RNA was reverse transcribed, and the resulting cDNA served as sequencing template. Using immunoSEQ multiplex PCR, the repertoire was profiled, and TCRdb retains in-frame clones only, with some absent. This table holds around 120,000 clones, 60% to 65% found once. Material: CD4+ T cells sorted from blood, obtained at week 4, from a patient treated with tofacitinib. These receptors originate from a human donor with alopecia areata.

The chain links TRBV19 to TRBJ1-2; weak D call: TRBD1 (5 bases). V lost 4 bases and J 4 bases, leaving 16 bases between the germline ends. Per germline, CDR1 LNHDA and CDR2 SQIVND (reference sequence). The CDR3 length is 15 residues. Here the CDR3 DNA reads TGTGCCAGTAGTACGACTCGGGACGCGGTCTATGGCTACACCTTC. Its translation: CASSTTRDAVYGYTF.

The rearrangement uses TRBV13 and TRBJ2-7; 8 positions agree with TRBD1. The CDR3 runs 16 residues. The germline V gene has CDR1 PRHDT and CDR2 FYEKMQ (reference sequence). V lost 6 bases to trimming and J lost 1 base; unmatched junction nucleotides: 11. The CDR3 loop is CASRRKGQASSYEQYF. DNA for the CDR3: TGTGCCAGCAGAAGAAAGGGACAGGCAAGTTCCTACGAGCAGTACTTC.

V and J are TRBV6-5 and TRBJ2-3; a possible D gene is TRBD2 (5 bases). The germline CDR1 and CDR2 sequences are MNHEY and SVGAGI. This CDR3 comprises 12 residues. Trimming removed 5 bases at V and 11 bases at J, with 14 bases between. CDR3 sequence (DNA): TGTGCCAGCAGTGGAATTAGCGAAAAGCAGTATTTT. Its translation is CASSGISEKQYF.

The chain joins TRBV9 to TRBJ2-5; no reliable D call. Germline V gene lookup returns CDR1 SGDLS and CDR2 YYNGEE. The CDR3 loop spans 14 amino acids. Trimming removed 4 bases at V and 1 base at J, with 11 bases between. The CDR3 protein is CASSIRPAQETQYF. The CDR3 DNA reads as TGTGCCAGCAGCATACGACCGGCCCAAGAGACCCAGTACTTC.

CDR3 protein: CASSLDSEAFF. DNA of the CDR3: TGTGCCAGCAGCTTGGACAGTGAAGCTTTCTTT. The V call is TRBV7-9, the J call TRBJ1-1; D perhaps matches TRBD1 (6 bases). CDR3 length: 11 amino acids. Germline V gene lookup returns CDR1 SEHNR and CDR2 FQNEAQ (reference sequence). Trimming removed 3 bases at V and 7 bases at J, with 6 bases between.